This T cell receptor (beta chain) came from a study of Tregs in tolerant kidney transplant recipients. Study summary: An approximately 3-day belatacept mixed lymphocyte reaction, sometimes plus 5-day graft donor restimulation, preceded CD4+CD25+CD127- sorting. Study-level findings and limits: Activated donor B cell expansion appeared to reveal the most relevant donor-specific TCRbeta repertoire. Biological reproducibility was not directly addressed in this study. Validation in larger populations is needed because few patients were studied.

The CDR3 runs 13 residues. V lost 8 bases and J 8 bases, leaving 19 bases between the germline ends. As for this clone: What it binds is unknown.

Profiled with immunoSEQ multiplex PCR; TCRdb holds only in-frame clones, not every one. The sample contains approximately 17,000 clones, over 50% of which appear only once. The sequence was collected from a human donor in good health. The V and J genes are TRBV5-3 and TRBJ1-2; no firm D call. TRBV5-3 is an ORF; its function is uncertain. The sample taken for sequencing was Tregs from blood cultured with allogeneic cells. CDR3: CASSQDPGGGYTF. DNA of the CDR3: TGTGCCAGCAGCCAAGACCCAGGAGGGGGCTACACCTTC.